The 8 T cell receptor beta chains reported below all come from one sample, sequenced in a study of blood T cell repertoires in COVID-19. Sequencing used immunoSEQ multiplex PCR; TCRdb keeps in-frame clones, though not all of them. The sample yields 150,000 to 200,000 clones, 80% to 90% seen once. Sequenced sample: peripheral blood. The receptors stem from a man between 18 and 35 years old who had recovered from COVID-19.

The rearrangement joins TRBV12-5 to TRBJ2-7; 7 bases are shared with TRBD1. Germline CDR1 LGHNT, CDR2 FRNRAP. V lost 1 base, J lost 3 bases, and 9 bases stayed unmatched. The CDR3 consists of 16 residues. CDR3 nucleotide sequence: TGTGCTAGTGGTTTGGACCGTTTGTCAGGGGGCTACGAGCAGTACTTC. This translates into CASGLDRLSGGYEQYF.

This chain uses TRBV27 with TRBJ1-2; a weak D match, TRBD1 (6 bases). CDR1 and CDR2 (germline): MNHEY, SMNVEV (reference sequence). Trimming cost V 5 bases and J 2 bases, with 18 bases left between them. The CDR3 has 16 amino acids. This CDR3 reads CASSPFYGQLNYGYTF. The DNA of the CDR3 is TGTGCCAGCAGTCCCTTCTACGGACAGCTAAACTATGGCTACACCTTC.

The chain links TRBV5-6 to TRBJ2-7, with TRBD2 identical over 10 bases. Germline trimming cut 0 bases from V and 1 base from J; bases unmatched to any gene: 4. Germline V lookup: CDR1 SGHDT, CDR2 YYEEEE. The CDR3 has 16 amino acids. CDR3 DNA: TGTGCCAGCAGCTTGGTTCGGACTAGCGGTTCCTACGAGCAGTACTTC. Translating gives CASSLVRTSGSYEQYF.

This chain links TRBV19 with TRBJ2-1, with D tentatively TRBD2 (5 bases). V lost 10 bases and J lost 15, with 16 bases in between. Germline CDR1 reads LNHDA; CDR2 reads SQIVND (reference sequence). The CDR3 has 10 amino acids. CDR3 sequence reads: CATETWRTFF. The CDR3, as DNA: TGTGCCACCGAGACCTGGAGGACGTTCTTC.

The V call is TRBV28, the J call TRBJ1-5, with D perhaps matching TRBD1 (6 bases). Trimming left V 3 bases short and J 3 bases short, with 12 bases between. The CDR3 covers 15 residues. Germline CDR1 and CDR2: MDHEN and SYDVKM. The CDR3 is CASSLATGNNQPQHF. The CDR3 coding sequence is TGTGCCAGCAGTTTGGCTACAGGGAACAATCAGCCCCAGCATTTT.

For the CDR3, the DNA is TGCGCCAGCAGCCCGTACAAGAACACTGAAGCTTTCTTT. Amino acid sequence: CASSPYKNTEAFF. This sequence joins TRBV4-1 and TRBJ1-1; no clear D. V was trimmed by 4 bases and J by 1 base, leaving 7 bases between them. This CDR3 contains 13 residues. The germline CDR1 and CDR2 sequences are MGHRA and YSYEKL.

J is TRBJ2-3 and V is TRBV10-3, with 7 bases matching TRBD2. This CDR3 has 15 amino acids. Germline V CDR1 and CDR2: ENHRY, SYGVKD. V dropped 3 bases and J dropped 0; count of bases not matched to a gene: 3. The CDR3 loop is CAISESGTSTDTQYF. As DNA, the CDR3 is TGTGCCATCAGTGAAAGCGGGACTAGCACAGATACGCAGTATTTT.

The rearrangement joins TRBV7-6 to TRBJ2-7, with 9 nucleotides matching TRBD2. The CDR3 is 15 residues long. The germline gives CDR1 SGHVS, CDR2 FNYEAQ. V lost 7 bases, J lost 3 bases, and 10 bases stayed unmatched. In DNA, the CDR3 is TGTGCCAGCACCCCTGCGGGAGGGTCCCTCTACGAGCAGTACTTC. It codes for CASTPAGGSLYEQYF.